Following are 30 T cell receptor beta chains from one sample sequenced in a study of blood T cell repertoires in COVID-19 (TCRdb year 2020). The protocol used for the library was the immunoSEQ multiplex PCR assay. The clones in this table, taken by TCRdb from immuneACCESS, are in-frame only. Not every clone is retained; where verified, under half of the shortfall comes from an unresolved V gene, and the cause of the rest is unknown. The sample has around 180,000 clones on record, around 85% of them singletons. The top ten clones comprise approximately 2.3% of the sample. The sequenced material came from peripheral blood. The source is a man aged 70 or older with active or convalescent COVID-19.

The genes are TRBV25-1 and TRBJ1-2; D not certain. The V end lost 4 bases, the J end lost 4 bases, and 13 bases lay between the germline ends. CDR1 and CDR2 (germline): MGHDK, SYGVNS. This CDR3 has 14 residues. CDR3 loop: CASSAVDGAYGYTF. The DNA for the CDR3 is TGTGCCAGCAGTGCCGTAGACGGAGCCTATGGCTACACCTTC.

The rearrangement uses TRBV19 and TRBJ1-1; D possibly corresponds to TRBD1 (6 bases). Trimming cost V 3 bases and J 4 bases, with 15 bases left between them. This CDR3 contains 15 residues. Germline values: CDR1 LNHDA, CDR2 SQIVND (reference sequence). CDR3 sequence reads: CASSINPGVGTEAFF. The CDR3, as DNA: TGTGCCAGTAGTATTAACCCAGGGGTTGGCACTGAAGCTTTCTTT.

The chain links TRBV5-4 to TRBJ2-3; 8 nucleotides match TRBD2. Germline CDR1 is SGHNT and CDR2 is YYREEE (reference sequence). This CDR3 is built from 17 residues. J lost 1 base, V lost 4 bases, and 11 bases had no gene match. CDR3 nucleotides: TGTGCCAGCAGCCTAAGGAAAGCGGGAGTTGGCACAGATACGCAGTATTTT. It codes for CASSLRKAGVGTDTQYF.

The V gene is TRBV27, the J gene TRBJ1-6; no firm D call. V was pared by 4 bases and J by 0 bases, with 4 bases between. Germline values: CDR1 MNHEY, CDR2 SMNVEV (reference sequence). The CDR3 totals 14 residues. The CDR3 nucleotides read TGTGCCAGCAGTTCGGGCTCCTATAATTCACCCCTCCACTTT. It specifies CASSSGSYNSPLHF.

V gene TRBV6-2 or TRBV6-3 combines with J gene TRBJ1-5; TRBD1 aligns across 8 bases. The CDR3 consists of 14 residues. V shed 0 bases, J shed 6 bases, and the junction held 1 base outside the gene matches. Germline V lookup: CDR1 MNHEY, CDR2 SVGEGT. CDR3: CASSYSDRAQPQHF. The CDR3 coding sequence is TGTGCCAGCAGTTACTCGGACAGGGCTCAGCCCCAGCATTTT.

V gene TRBV5-1 combines with J gene TRBJ1-2, with 9 bases matching TRBD1. The germline CDR1 and CDR2 sequences are SGHRS and YFSETQ. The CDR3 loop spans 18 amino acids. V lost 5 bases and J lost 0; bases outside the gene matches: 14. The CDR3, as DNA: TGCGCCAGCAGTTTAGAACCCGGGACAGGGTTTACTAACTATGGCTACACCTTC. It is translated as CASSLEPGTGFTNYGYTF.

This clone came up once. The chain links TRBV5-1 to TRBJ2-5, with TRBD2 matching over 9 bases. The CDR3 length is 17 residues. V was pared by 8 bases and J by 1 base, with 15 bases of the junction left unmatched. The V gene's germline CDR1 is SGHRS and CDR2 YFSETQ. In nucleotides, the CDR3 is TGCGCCAGTCGTAGGACTTTTGAAGCGGGGGGCCAAGAGACCCAGTACTTC. It is translated as CASRRTFEAGGQETQYF.

The gene calls are TRBV11-3 and TRBJ2-1; no definite D call. CDR1 is SGHNT and CDR2 is YENEEA in the germline V gene. The CDR3 length is 13 residues. Trimming removed 0 bases from V and 6 bases from J, with 6 bases in between. This CDR3 reads CASSLDPSNEQFF. DNA of the CDR3: TGTGCCAGCAGCTTAGATCCCAGCAATGAGCAGTTCTTC.

This clone was detected once. The chain joins TRBV9 to TRBJ2-1, with 11 nucleotides matching TRBD2. V shed 0 bases, J shed 6 bases, and the junction held 2 bases outside the gene matches. This CDR3 is built from 15 residues. Germline values: CDR1 SGDLS, CDR2 YYNGEE. Written as DNA, the CDR3 is TGTGCCAGCAGCGTAGGTAGCGGGGGGGCCAATGAGCAGTTCTTC. Translating it yields CASSVGSGGANEQFF. Variable domain in full (rest from reference TRBV9 and TRBJ2-1): DSGVTQTPKHLITATGQRVTLRCSPRSGDLSVYWYQQSLDQGLQFLIQYYNGEERAKGNILERFSAQQFPDLHSELNLSSLELGDSALYFCASSVGSGGANEQFFGPGTRLTVL.

The genes are TRBV6-5 and TRBJ1-1; tentative D call: TRBD1 (6 bases). V dropped 6 bases and J dropped 4 bases, with 18 bases sitting between them. The germline CDR1 and CDR2 sequences are MNHEY and SVGAGI. The CDR3 extends over 15 amino acids. In nucleotides, the CDR3 is TGTGCCAGCAGCGAGGATCAGGGGTCTACCACTGAAGCTTTCTTT. Encoded protein: CASSEDQGSTTEAFF.

The chain couples TRBV4-3 to TRBJ2-5, with 8 bases identical to TRBD1. The CDR3 has 14 residues. The V segment lost 5 bases and the J segment 5 bases; nucleotides outside the gene matches: 7. CDR1 and CDR2 from the germline V gene are LGHNA and YSLEER. Written as DNA, the CDR3 is TGCGCCAGCAGCTCCCAGGGGGCTGGTGAGACCCAGTACTTC. Translated: CASSSQGAGETQYF.

The chain recombines TRBV20-1 with TRBJ1-2, with TRBD1 matching 7 bases. After removal of 7 bases from V and 7 bases from J, the junction contained 6 bases not matched to a gene. Germline values: CDR1 DFQATT, CDR2 SNEGSKA (reference sequence). This CDR3 is built from 11 residues. CDR3 in DNA: TGCAGTGTTTCACAGGGGATTGGCTACACCTTC. Its translation is CSVSQGIGYTF.

In its sample, this clone was seen once. The gene calls are TRBV27 and TRBJ1-5; 7 bases fit TRBD1. CDR3 length: 14 residues. After removal of 6 bases from V and 1 base from J, the junction contained 3 bases not matched to a gene. Germline CDR1 is MNHEY and CDR2 is SMNVEV (reference sequence). As DNA, the CDR3 is TGTGCCAGCAGCACCAGGGGGAGCAATCAGCCCCAGCATTTT. It is translated as CASSTRGSNQPQHF.

The J gene is TRBJ2-1, the V gene TRBV29-1; TRBD2 aligns across 9 bases. The CDR3 is 15 residues long. Trimming removed 1 base from V and 1 base from J; junction bases left unmatched: 2. CDR1 and CDR2 from the germline V gene are SQVTM and ANQGSEA. The CDR3 sequence: CSVEGLAASYNEQFF. The CDR3, as DNA: TGCAGCGTTGAAGGACTAGCGGCATCCTACAATGAGCAGTTCTTC.

This clone appeared a few times. V and J are TRBV5-1 and TRBJ2-1; D might be TRBD1 (5 bases). V was clipped by 0 bases and J by 7 bases, with 11 bases between them. The V gene's germline CDR1 is SGHRS and CDR2 YFSETQ. This CDR3 has 14 residues. In nucleotides, the CDR3 is TGCGCCAGCAGCTTGGTTCAGGGCTGGAATGAGCAGTTCTTC. Its translation is CASSLVQGWNEQFF.

This clone appeared many times. The rearrangement joins TRBV13 to TRBJ2-1, with TRBD2 matching 8 bases. V shed 0 bases and J 1 base; nucleotides not matched to a gene: 5. CDR3 length: 17 residues. The V gene's germline CDR1 is PRHDT and CDR2 FYEKMQ (reference sequence). The CDR3 loop reads CASSLGLAGPSYNEQFF. The DNA of the CDR3 is TGTGCCAGCAGCTTAGGTCTAGCGGGTCCTTCCTACAATGAGCAGTTCTTC. The variable domain in full, with the rest retrieved from reference TRBV13 and TRBJ2-1, is AAGVIQSPRHLIKEKRETATLKCYPIPRHDTVYWYQQGPGQDPQFLISFYEKMQSDKGSIPDRFSAQQFSDYHSELNMSSLELGDSALYFCASSLGLAGPSYNEQFFGPGTRLTVL.

The J gene is TRBJ1-2, the V gene TRBV2, with D unclear. The CDR3 covers 12 residues. Trimming took 4 bases from V and 1 from J, leaving 4 bases between them. Germline CDR1 reads SNHLY; CDR2 reads FYNNEI. CDR3 coding DNA: TGTGCCAGCAGTGTCAATAACTATGGCTACACCTTC. This encodes CASSVNNYGYTF. The full variable domain, its missing parts supplied by reference TRBV2 and TRBJ1-2, is EPEVTQTPSHQVTQMGQEVILRCVPISNHLYFYWYRQILGQKVEFLVSFYNNEISEKSEIFDDQFSVERPDGSNFTLKIRSTKLEDSAMYFCASSVNNYGYTFGSGTRLTVV.

This clone was observed a single time. The chain joins TRBV28 to TRBJ1-1; 10 bases agree with TRBD1. Trimming at V came to 10 bases and at J to 4 bases, leaving 9 bases not matched to a gene. This CDR3 has 14 residues. Germline V lookup: CDR1 MDHEN, CDR2 SYDVKM. CDR3 sequence (DNA): TGTGCCACTGACAGGGGGCCCCCGGGCACTGAAGCTTTCTTT. Encoded protein: CATDRGPPGTEAFF.

The chain combines TRBV14 with TRBJ2-3; D uncertain. Germline CDR1 and CDR2: SGHDN and FVKESK. V was shortened by 1 base and J by 11 bases, with 10 bases between the two germline ends. This CDR3 is 12 amino acids long. The CDR3 DNA follows: TGTGCCAGCAGCCAAGCGGGTGGTAGGCAGTATTTT. Translation: CASSQAGGRQYF.

This chain joins TRBV6-4 and TRBJ1-2; D not certain. Trimming took 10 bases from V and 5 from J, leaving 23 bases between them. Per germline, CDR1 MRHNA and CDR2 SNTAGT. CDR3 size: 15 residues. For the CDR3, the DNA is TGTGCCACCCCCGGGCCATCAGTCCCGGGGTATGGCTACACCTTC. Translating gives CATPGPSVPGYGYTF.

The chain links TRBV7-8 to TRBJ2-5; the D is unclear. CDR1 SGHVS and CDR2 FQNEAQ come from the germline V gene. Trimming took off 2 bases at V and 5 bases at J, with 12 bases between the two ends. The CDR3 has 14 amino acids. The CDR3 bases are TGTGCCAGCAGCTTAAGGCTAGGCCAGGAGACCCAGTACTTC. It yields the protein CASSLRLGQETQYF.

The chain carries TRBV20-1 and TRBJ1-1; D is uncertain. CDR3 length equals 13 residues. CDR1 is DFQATT and CDR2 is SNEGSKA in the germline V gene (reference sequence). V was cut by 3 bases and J by 4 bases, with 12 bases left in between. The CDR3 spells CSASRRAGTEAFF. The CDR3, as DNA: TGCAGTGCTAGTCGGCGGGCCGGCACTGAAGCTTTCTTT.

This chain uses TRBV28 with TRBJ2-7; 9 bases are shared with TRBD1. Per germline, CDR1 MDHEN and CDR2 SYDVKM. The CDR3 totals 15 residues. With 4 bases clipped from V and 1 base from J, the junction kept 5 bases outside the gene matches. CDR3 in DNA: TGTGCCAGCAGTTCCCGGGACAGGGTTTCCTACGAGCAGTACTTC. As protein: CASSSRDRVSYEQYF.

This chain connects TRBV4-3 to TRBJ2-3, with 9 nucleotides matching TRBD2. CDR1 LGHNA and CDR2 YSLEER come from the germline V gene. The J segment lost 0 bases and the V segment lost 5 bases, leaving 3 bases of the junction unmatched. The CDR3 has 15 residues. The CDR3 loop reads CASSATSGSTDTQYF. CDR3 in DNA: TGCGCCAGCAGCGCGACTAGCGGTAGCACAGATACGCAGTATTTT.

As DNA, the CDR3 is TGTGCCAGCAGCAAAAGCCGGGAGAACACTGAAGCTTTCTTT. This gives the protein CASSKSRENTEAFF. The chain recombines TRBV21-1 with TRBJ1-1. TRBV21-1 is a pseudogene. The CDR3 is made up of 14 amino acids.

The chain has TRBV9 and TRBJ2-3, with 12 bases identical to TRBD2. Germline CDR1 is SGDLS and CDR2 is YYNGEE. The CDR3 is made up of 17 amino acids. The V segment lost 2 bases and the J segment 0 bases; nucleotides outside the gene matches: 4. CDR3 bases: TGTGCCAGCAGCGTCACGACTAGCGGGGGAAGCACAGATACGCAGTATTTT. This codes for CASSVTTSGGSTDTQYF. Drawing the rest from reference TRBV9 and TRBJ2-3, the complete variable domain is DSGVTQTPKHLITATGQRVTLRCSPRSGDLSVYWYQQSLDQGLQFLIQYYNGEERAKGNILERFSAQQFPDLHSELNLSSLELGDSALYFCASSVTTSGGSTDTQYFGPGTRLTVL.

The chain uses TRBV29-1 and TRBJ1-1, with unresolved D. V was trimmed by 5 bases and J by 8 bases, leaving 9 bases between them. CDR1 and CDR2 from the germline V gene are SQVTM and ANQGSEA. The CDR3 has 10 residues. The CDR3 spells CSVTTREAFF. The CDR3 coding sequence is TGCAGCGTTACGACCAGGGAAGCTTTCTTT.

The chain combines TRBV5-6 with TRBJ2-2; the D is unclear. Trimming took 0 bases from V and 2 from J, leaving 8 bases between them. The CDR3 has 15 residues. The V gene's germline CDR1 is SGHDT and CDR2 YYEEEE. For the CDR3, the DNA is TGTGCCAGCAGCTTGGTTGCGCCCAACACCGGGGAGCTGTTTTTT. Its protein is CASSLVAPNTGELFF.

The chain is built from TRBV11-3 and TRBJ2-1; 10 nucleotides agree with TRBD2. The CDR3 is made up of 15 amino acids. With 5 bases clipped from V and 2 bases from J, the junction kept 3 bases outside the gene matches. Germline V gene lookup returns CDR1 SGHNT and CDR2 YENEEA. DNA for the CDR3: TGTGCCAGCAGCGCTAGCGGGGGTACCTACAATGAGCAGTTCTTC. Protein: CASSASGGTYNEQFF.

The chain joins TRBV2 to TRBJ2-7; TRBD1 aligns across 8 bases. The CDR3 sequence is 18 residues long. V shed 5 bases, J shed 1 base, and the junction held 16 bases outside the gene matches. Germline loops: CDR1 SNHLY, CDR2 FYNNEI. Here the CDR3 reads CASSLSTSRGLRSYEQYF. CDR3 DNA sequence: TGTGCCAGCAGTCTATCTACCTCCAGGGGGCTAAGGTCCTACGAGCAGTACTTC.